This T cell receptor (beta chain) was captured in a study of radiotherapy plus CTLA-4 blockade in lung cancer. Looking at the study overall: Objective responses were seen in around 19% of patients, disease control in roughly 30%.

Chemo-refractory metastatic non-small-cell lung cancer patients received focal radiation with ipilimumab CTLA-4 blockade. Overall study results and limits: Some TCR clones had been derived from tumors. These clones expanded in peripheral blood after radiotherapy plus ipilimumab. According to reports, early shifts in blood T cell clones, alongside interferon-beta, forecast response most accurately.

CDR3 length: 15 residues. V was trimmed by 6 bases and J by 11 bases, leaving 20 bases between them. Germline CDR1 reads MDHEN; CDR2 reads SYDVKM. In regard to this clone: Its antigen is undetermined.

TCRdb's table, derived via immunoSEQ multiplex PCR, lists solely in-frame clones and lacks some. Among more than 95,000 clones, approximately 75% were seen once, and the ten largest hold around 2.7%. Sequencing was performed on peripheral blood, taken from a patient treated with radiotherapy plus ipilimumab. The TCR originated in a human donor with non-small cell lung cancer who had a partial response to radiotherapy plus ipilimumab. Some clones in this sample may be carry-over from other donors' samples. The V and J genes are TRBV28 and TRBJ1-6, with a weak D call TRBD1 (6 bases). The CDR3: CASSRGGEQGTPLHF. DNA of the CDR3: TGTGCCAGCAGCCGGGGGGGGGAACAGGGCACACCCCTCCACTTT.